The present entry profiles one T cell receptor (beta chain) with its context. Sequencing of TCR-alpha and TCR-beta chains was unpaired. Here immunoSEQ multiplex PCR was the method, and the copy in TCRdb shows in-frame clones only, minus some. The sample holds some 90,000 clones, under 95% seen once. This sample was taken from a study of T cells in tuberculosis. Findings and limits, study-wide: Low-affinity CD1B-GMM tetramer-binding T cells may have been missed.

After thawing and overnight rest, PBMC were stained with GMM-loaded CD1B tetramer, viability dye and anti-CD3 for sorting. CD1B tetramers were loaded with Rhodococcus equi-derived C32 glucose monomycolate. PBMC for tetramer sorting were first depleted of CD14-expressing monocytes. From each donor, some 91,000 tetramer-negative cells were sorted. The clonotype was recovered from an adult woman with latent tuberculosis. Sequencing was done on a sample of CD1b-GMM tetramer-negative cells sorted from PBMCs.

The CDR3, as DNA: TGTGCCATCTTTGACAGTGTTAATGGTGGCTACACCTTC. It translates to CAIFDSVNGGYTF. The rearrangement uses TRBV6-5 and TRBJ1-2; weak D call: TRBD1 (5 bases). Trimming removed 10 bases at V and 7 bases at J, with 19 bases between. The CDR3 covers 13 residues. Germline lookup yields CDR1 MNHEY and CDR2 SVGAGI.